Listed below are T cell receptor beta chains from one sample, sequenced in a study of beta chain features in type 1 diabetes. Sequencing used immunoSEQ multiplex PCR; TCRdb keeps in-frame clones, though not all of them. Of roughly 100,000 clones listed, 28% were seen once; the top ten hold about 0.57%. The sequenced sample was central memory CD4+ T cells from blood. These TCRs come from a woman aged 18-29 years with type 1 diabetes. Both conserved end residues are part of each CDR3. The D gene is left open where the match is weak. Size tells how often a clone was seen (once, few, many) or the class of an expanded clone, and some rows leave it out.

TRBD1	TRBV7-2	few	TRBJ2-1	TGTGCCAGCAGCTCGACAGGGGGGAGCTCCTACAATGAGCAGTTCTTC	CASSSTGGSSYNEQFF
.	TRBV19	few	TRBJ1-5	TGTGCCAGTAGTAATGGGGACGGGGGGCAGCCCCAGCATTTT	CASSNGDGGQPQHF
TRBD1	TRBV6-6	.	TRBJ1-2	TGTGCCAGCAGCCAAGGAGGGACAGGGAATGGCTACACCTTC	CASSQGGTGNGYTF
.	TRBV6-1	.	TRBJ2-3	TGTGCCAGCAGTGCCTACGGTGGTACAGATACGCAGTATTTT	CASSAYGGTDTQYF
.	TRBV7-2	.	TRBJ1-2	TGTGCCAGCGCCGAAGGGGTTAACTATGGCTACACCTTC	CASAEGVNYGYTF
TRBD2	TRBV4-3	.	TRBJ2-1	TGCGCCAGCAGCCGATCCGGGACTAGCGGGAATGAGCAGTTCTTC	CASSRSGTSGNEQFF
TRBD1	TRBV23-1	.	TRBJ2-6	TGCGCCAGCAGTCAATCGAGGGACAGGAAGGCCTCTGGGGCCAACGTCCTGACTTTC	CASSQSRDRKASGANVLTF
.	TRBV4-1	few	TRBJ2-5	TGCGCCAGCAGCCACGGGGAGACCCAGTACTTC	CASSHGETQYF
.	TRBV9	.	TRBJ1-5	TGTGCCAGCAGCGTTCAGGGTAGGGAGCCCCAGCATTTT	CASSVQGREPQHF
.	TRBV11-3	few	TRBJ2-1	TGTGCCAGCACCTACACGACCACTACTAATGAGCAGTTCTTC	CASTYTTTTNEQFF
.	TRBV7-2	.	TRBJ2-5	TGTGCCAGCAGCTTAGGGCTATCCGGGGAGACCCAGTACTTC	CASSLGLSGETQYF
.	TRBV2	.	TRBJ2-3	TGTGCCAGCAGTTTGGGCAGCACAGATACGCAGTATTTT	CASSLGSTDTQYF
.	TRBV29-1	.	TRBJ2-6	TGCAGCGTTGAAGTCGGGTCTGGGGCCAACGTCCTGACTTTC	CSVEVGSGANVLTF
TRBD1	TRBV11-2	.	TRBJ1-2	TGTGCCAGCAGCTCCGGGAGGGGGACAGTGTCCCCAAATAACTATGGCTACACCTTC	CASSSGRGTVSPNNYGYTF
.	TRBV5-6	few	TRBJ1-2	TGTGCCAGCAGCTTGGATGTGACAACCTATGGCTACACCTTC	CASSLDVTTYGYTF
TRBD1	TRBV30	.	TRBJ1-2	TGTGCCTGGAGTAGGGACAGGGACTATGGCTACACCTTC	CAWSRDRDYGYTF
TRBD2	TRBV7-2	few	TRBJ2-3	TGTGCCAGCAGCTTAGCGCTGGATAGCGGGGCGAGCACAGATACGCAGTATTTT	CASSLALDSGASTDTQYF
.	TRBV9	few	TRBJ2-2	TGTGCCAGCAGCGTATCTTGGCTGAACACCGGGGAGCTGTTTTTT	CASSVSWLNTGELFF
TRBD1	TRBV14	few	TRBJ2-7	TGTGCCAGCAGCCCCTGGACAGGGGGCAACGAGCAGTACTTC	CASSPWTGGNEQYF
.	TRBV4-3	.	TRBJ2-3	TGCGCCAGCAGCAAGGAGTACCCTAAGGATACGCAGTATTTT	CASSKEYPKDTQYF
.	TRBV29-1	.	TRBJ1-1	TGCAGCGTTGATCGCAGGGGTGGTGGAGCTTTCTTT	CSVDRRGGGAFF
TRBD2	TRBV4-2	few	TRBJ2-1	TGTGCCAGCAGCCTGATTAGCGGGAGTCGCAATGAGCAGTTCTTC	CASSLISGSRNEQFF
TRBD2	TRBV30	.	TRBJ2-3	TGTGCCTGGAGTCTAGGACTAGCGGGAGTGACAGATACGCAGTATTTT	CAWSLGLAGVTDTQYF